This is a list of T cell receptor beta chains from one sample in a study of cytotoxic CD8 clonotypes in ibrutinib-treated CLL. Sequencing was performed with immunoSEQ multiplex PCR; in TCRdb, only in-frame clones are kept and a portion is missing. The sample shows almost 250,000 clones, 70% of them seen only once. The source was PBMCs, collected after 24 months of ibrutinib treatment. Receptors originate from a human donor with chronic lymphocytic leukemia. Each CDR3 is given with its conserved first and last residue. The D gene is left open where the match is weak. Only part of the rows carry a size: once, few, many, or a class if the clone is expanded.

size	D	V	J	CDR3	DNA
NA	TRBD1	TRBV18	TRBJ2-5	CASSRGQEQETQYF	TGTGCCAGCTCAAGGGGACAGGAGCAAGAGACCCAGTACTTC
NA	TRBD1	TRBV28	TRBJ2-1	CASSLWSGGAYNEQFF	TGTGCCAGCAGTTTATGGTCAGGGGGCGCTTACAATGAGCAGTTCTTC
NA	NA	TRBV5-4	TRBJ2-1	CASSLWTVLNEQFF	TGTGCCAGCAGCTTGTGGACAGTTCTAAATGAGCAGTTCTTC
few	NA	TRBV18	TRBJ2-7	CASSPPSGKTYEQYF	TGTGCCAGCTCACCACCGTCAGGGAAGACCTACGAGCAGTACTTC
NA	NA	TRBV21-1	TRBJ2-5	CASSKGSIRRLQETQYF	TGTGCCAGCAGCAAAGGCTCTATACGGAGATTACAAGAGACCCAGTACTTC
NA	NA	TRBV28	TRBJ2-2	CASSPFPGELFF	TGTGCCAGCAGCCCTTTTCCCGGGGAGCTGTTTTTT
few	NA	TRBV28	TRBJ1-2	CASRIEGASINYGYTF	TGTGCCAGCAGAATTGAGGGAGCCAGCATTAACTATGGCTACACCTTC
NA	NA	TRBV10-3	TRBJ2-3	CAISEVGASTDTQYF	TGTGCCATCAGTGAGGTGGGGGCTAGCACAGATACGCAGTATTTT
NA	NA	TRBV25-1	TRBJ2-1	CASSENALSFGSYNEQFF	TGTGCCAGCAGTGAAAACGCTCTATCTTTCGGCTCCTACAATGAGCAGTTCTTC
NA	NA	TRBV19	TRBJ2-7	CASSLSDRQSSYEQYF	TGTGCCAGTAGTCTCTCGGACAGACAGAGCTCCTACGAGCAGTACTTC
NA	TRBD1	TRBV27	TRBJ1-4	CASSFTGGREKLFF	TGTGCCAGCAGTTTTACAGGGGGACGAGAAAAACTGTTTTTT
NA	TRBD1	TRBV28	TRBJ1-2	CASRGPGQGAYGYTF	TGTGCCAGCAGGGGCCCGGGACAGGGGGCCTATGGCTACACCTTC
few	TRBD1	TRBV28	TRBJ1-5	CAVQGANQPQHF	TGTGCCGTCCAGGGGGCGAATCAGCCCCAGCATTTT
NA	NA	TRBV30	TRBJ1-5	CAWSKGSDNQPQHF	TGTGCCTGGAGTAAAGGGAGCGACAATCAGCCCCAGCATTTT
once	NA	TRBV9	TRBJ2-1	CASSGPRGDGSYNEQFF	TGTGCCAGCAGCGGCCCGAGGGGGGACGGGTCCTACAATGAGCAGTTCTTC
many	NA	TRBV7-9	TRBJ2-5	CASSLLRGVVETQYF	TGTGCCAGCAGCTTACTCCGGGGAGTAGTGGAGACCCAGTACTTC
NA	NA	TRBV7-6	TRBJ2-5	CASSERPVVERGRETQYF	TGTGCCAGCAGCGAAAGGCCCGTCGTTGAGAGGGGCAGGGAGACCCAGTACTTC
NA	NA	TRBV9	TRBJ2-5	CASSAREGGQETQYF	TGTGCCAGCAGCGCCCGGGAAGGGGGCCAAGAGACCCAGTACTTC
NA	NA	TRBV6-5	TRBJ2-2	CASRSGARNTGELFF	TGTGCCAGCAGATCGGGGGCCAGGAACACCGGGGAGCTGTTTTTT
NA	NA	TRBV6-5	TRBJ1-1	CASSFRDNTEAFF	TGTGCCAGCAGTTTCAGGGATAACACTGAAGCTTTCTTT
NA	NA	TRBV5-8	TRBJ2-1	CASSLDGTRMDEQFF	TGTGCCAGCAGCTTGGATGGTACTAGAATGGATGAGCAGTTCTTC
NA	NA	TRBV28	TRBJ1-2	CASRKGDGYTF	TGTGCCAGCAGAAAAGGGGATGGCTACACCTTC
NA	TRBD1	TRBV30	TRBJ1-2	CASDDRGSDYGYTF	TGTGCCTCCGACGACAGGGGAAGTGACTATGGCTACACCTTC